Following are 14 T cell receptor beta chains from one sample sequenced in a study of blood T cells in healthy people across ages. A second PCR of 7 to 11 cycles used a sample-barcoded 5' primer and a J-beta primer mix. TCRdb called the 5' RACE reads again in MiXCR, with one record for every CDR3 protein. The data contain more than 600,000 distinct CDR3 sequences, around 25% of them singletons. This same sample was also part of a study on T cells of mothers and their children.

The sequencing sample was made of blood. All receptors derive from a boy younger than 18 in good health.

This clonotype has only a few counts. V and J are TRBV14 and TRBJ1-2; no clear D. With 4 bases removed from V and 3 bases from J, the gap between germline ends came to 9 bases. Germline V gene data show CDR1 as SGHDN and CDR2 as FVKESK. This CDR3 comprises 13 residues. The CDR3, as DNA: TGTGCCAGCAGCCGCCTAAGGGACTATGGCTACACCTTC. This gives the protein CASSRLRDYGYTF. Combining the CDR3 with reference TRBV14 and TRBJ1-2 gives the whole variable domain EAGVTQFPSHSVIEKGQTVTLRCDPISGHDNLYWYRRVMGKEIKFLLHFVKESKQDESGMPNNRFLAERTGGTYSTLKVQPAELEDSGVYFCASSRLRDYGYTFGSGTRLTVV.

In its sample, this clonotype was seen a few times. J is TRBJ2-5 and V is TRBV24-1; the D is unclear. From germline, CDR1 is KGHDR and CDR2 SFDVKD. Between the trimmed V and J ends, which lost 4 bases and 1 base, there was a span of 12 bases. The CDR3 covers 15 residues. The CDR3 protein is CATSDRSSVQETQYF. CDR3 bases: TGTGCCACCAGTGACCGTTCGAGCGTCCAAGAGACCCAGTACTTC.

The chain couples TRBV5-1 to TRBJ2-3, with 8 positions matching TRBD2. The germline CDR1 and CDR2 sequences are SGHRS and YFSETQ. Losses at the gene ends were 2 bases for V and 2 bases for J; bases not matched to a gene: 10. The CDR3 is made up of 17 amino acids. As DNA, the CDR3 is TGCGCCAGCAGCTTCCCCCAGGCGGGAGGACCCACAGATACGCAGTATTTT. Amino acids: CASSFPQAGGPTDTQYF.

V is TRBV3-1 and J is TRBJ1-1; D unresolved. The V and J ends lost 1 base and 7 bases respectively, with 10 bases between them. The germline gives CDR1 LGHDT, CDR2 YNNKEL (reference sequence). This CDR3 spans 13 amino acids. Here the CDR3 reads CASSQVAVDEAFF. The CDR3 DNA reads as TGTGCCAGCAGCCAAGTCGCAGTCGATGAAGCTTTCTTT.

The chain joins TRBV4-1 to TRBJ1-4; no definite D call. The V end lost 1 base, the J end lost 4 bases, and 10 bases lay between the germline ends. Germline CDR1 is MGHRA and CDR2 is YSYEKL. The CDR3 totals 15 residues. The CDR3 region is CASSQVGSVNEKLFF. The CDR3 bases are TGCGCCAGCAGCCAAGTCGGGAGCGTTAATGAAAAACTGTTTTTT.

V and J are TRBV9 and TRBJ2-5; 8 bases align to TRBD1. Gene TRBJ2-1 matches the end of the DNA better, so the J call may be wrong. The CDR3 is 13 amino acids. Germline V lookup: CDR1 SGDLS, CDR2 YYNGEE. The CDR3 DNA reads as TGTGCCAGCAGCCCGCAGGGGGCGTTTGAGCAGTTCTTC. Translated: CASSPQGAFEQFF.

The chain uses TRBV11-3 and TRBJ2-1, with 8 positions matching TRBD1. Losses at the gene ends were 4 bases for V and 13 bases for J; bases not matched to a gene: 6. Germline CDR1 reads SGHNT; CDR2 reads YENEEA. The CDR3 has 12 residues. The DNA of the CDR3 is TGTGCCAGCAGCTGGGACAGGCAGTATCAGTTCTTC. Translation gives CASSWDRQYQFF.

This clonotype was counted only a few times. DNA for the CDR3: TGCGCCAGCAGCCCGCTCGACAGGGGGAACACTGAAGCTTTCTTT. This translates into CASSPLDRGNTEAFF. This sequence joins TRBV5-1 and TRBJ1-1; TRBD1 matches at 8 bases. Germline CDR1 SGHRS, CDR2 YFSETQ. V was pared by 4 bases and J by 1 base, with 6 bases of the junction left unmatched. The CDR3 totals 15 residues.

The J gene is TRBJ2-5, the V gene TRBV5-1; TRBD2 matches at 7 bases. Germline V gene sequence: CDR1 SGHRS, CDR2 YFSETQ. With 4 bases clipped from V and 1 base from J, the junction kept 10 bases outside the gene matches. The CDR3 is 16 residues long. For the CDR3, the DNA is TGCGCCAGCAGCCGTAGCGGGCCCTTGACCCAAGAGACCCAGTACTTC. This gives the protein CASSRSGPLTQETQYF.

V usage is TRBV2 and J usage is TRBJ2-5, with unresolved D. The J call may not be correct, given that the DNA end is closer to TRBJ2-7. The CDR3 consists of 12 residues. CDR1 is SNHLY, CDR2 FYNNEI, per germline. CDR3 nucleotides: TGTGCCACACAAGGACCAACCTACGAGCAGTACTTC. Its protein is CATQGPTYEQYF.

This clonotype was counted at least ten times. This chain connects TRBV5-1 to TRBJ2-3; no clear D gene. Deletions cut 1 base from V and 0 bases from J, with 6 bases between. The CDR3 length is 14 residues. Germline CDR1 and CDR2: SGHRS and YFSETQ. The CDR3 coding sequence is TGCGCCAGCAGCTTGTCGACTAGCACAGATACGCAGTATTTT. Translated, it gives CASSLSTSTDTQYF.

This clonotype was seen a handful of times. No DNA is shown, since the ends of the CDR3 on it are uncertain; the CDR3 is the one TCRdb lists. The chain uses TRBV5-4 and TRBJ2-1; the table names TRBD1, a call not compared with the DNA. With termini counted, the CDR3 has 24 amino acids. Germline CDR1 reads SGHNT; CDR2 reads YYREEE (reference sequence). The CDR3 protein is CASSLDLRTPAYFGAGTHYNEQFF.

The CDR3 DNA is TGTGCCAGCAGGACGCCAGGCCCTGGCGAGCAGTACTTC. Encoded protein: CASRTPGPGEQYF. The rearrangement joins TRBV7-9 to TRBJ2-7; D is unclear. The V gene lost 6 bases and the J gene lost 6 bases, with 15 bases spanning the gap. CDR3 length: 13 residues. Germline CDR1 SEHNR, CDR2 FQNEAQ (reference sequence).

The V and J genes are TRBV29-1 and TRBJ1-2; 9 bases map to TRBD1. The CDR3 consists of 13 residues. CDR1 and CDR2 from the germline V gene are SQVTM and ANQGSEA. J was trimmed by 8 bases and V by 4 bases; bases with no gene match: 8. CDR3 in amino acids: CSVAPGQGRGYTF. CDR3 coding DNA: TGCAGCGTTGCCCCGGGACAGGGCCGGGGCTACACCTTC.